Presented here are 30 T cell receptor beta chains from one specimen sequenced in a study of beta chain features in type 1 diabetes. The whole isolated RNA underwent reverse transcription, so sequencing captured expressed TCRB transcripts. Generated by immunoSEQ multiplex PCR, the TCRdb table keeps only in-frame clones and is missing some. Altogether 620,000 or so clones are present, around 15% being singletons, with the ten largest covering more than 0.08%. The specimen sequenced was naive CD4+ T cells from blood. These receptor sequences come from a man between 18 and 35 years old in good health.

The chain uses TRBV28 and TRBJ1-2; D perhaps matches TRBD1 (6 bases). Looked up from germline, CDR1 is MDHEN and CDR2 is SYDVKM. There are 13 residues in the CDR3. Trimming took 5 bases from V and 6 from J, leaving 13 bases between them. The CDR3 region is CASSQQGSHGYTF. Here the CDR3 DNA reads TGTGCCAGCAGTCAACAGGGTAGCCATGGCTACACCTTC.

The gene calls are TRBV6-4 and TRBJ2-6; perhaps TRBD1 as D (5 bases). V was trimmed by 6 bases and J by 4 bases, leaving 10 bases between them. Germline V CDR1 and CDR2: MRHNA, SNTAGT. The CDR3 spans 14 residues. The CDR3 nucleotides are TGTGCCAGCAGAGCAGGGTTGGGGGCCAACGTCCTGACTTTC. Translation: CASRAGLGANVLTF.

The chain is built from TRBV28 and TRBJ2-4; 11 bases are a match to TRBD2. Germline CDR1 and CDR2: MDHEN and SYDVKM. CDR3 length equals 14 residues. V shed 5 bases, J shed 6 bases, and the junction held 3 bases outside the gene matches. CDR3 coding DNA: TGTGCCAGCAGTCCCGGACTAGCGGGAAACATTCAGTACTTC. Translated: CASSPGLAGNIQYF.

The chain uses TRBV29-1 and TRBJ2-2, with D possibly TRBD2 on 5 matching bases. Germline-derived CDR1 and CDR2 are SQVTM and ANQGSEA. The germline V and J ends were trimmed by 7 bases and 5 bases, with 5 bases remaining between them. The CDR3 consists of 10 residues. CDR3 nucleotides: TGCAGCGGAGGGACCGGGGAGCTGTTTTTT. Translated: CSGGTGELFF.

V gene TRBV7-9 combines with J gene TRBJ2-1; D remains unclear. The germline gives CDR1 SEHNR, CDR2 FQNEAQ (reference sequence). V lost 5 bases and J 6 bases, leaving 17 bases between the germline ends. The CDR3 length is 15 residues. CDR3 DNA sequence: TGTGCCAGCAGCGAAGGGCGTCTAGGTGGCAATGAGCAGTTCTTC. It is translated as CASSEGRLGGNEQFF.

This clone was observed a few times. The V and J genes are TRBV21-1 and TRBJ1-4. TRBV21-1 is a recognized pseudogene. The CDR3 has 18 amino acids. The CDR3 region is CASSKRKGVQAPNEKLFF. CDR3 sequence (DNA): TGTGCCAGCAGCAAACGAAAGGGAGTACAGGCTCCTAATGAAAAACTGTTTTTT.

The J gene is TRBJ1-1, the V gene TRBV5-4; TRBD1 is a possible D gene (6 bases). V lost 10 bases and J lost 0, with 10 bases in between. This CDR3 comprises 12 residues. Germline CDR1 and CDR2: SGHNT and YYREEE (reference sequence). CDR3 in DNA: TGTGCCGGCGGGGGGCTGAACACTGAAGCTTTCTTT. Its translation: CAGGGLNTEAFF.

The gene calls are TRBV7-2 and TRBJ1-2; no clear D. This CDR3 spans 13 amino acids. The V end lost 1 base, the J end lost 5 bases, and 8 bases lay between the germline ends. In germline, CDR1 is SGHTA, CDR2 FQGNSA. The CDR3, as DNA: TGTGCCAGCAGCTTAGTGGTTGGGTATGGCTACACCTTC. This sequence encodes CASSLVVGYGYTF.

This clone was recorded a few times. This chain's CDR3 is CASSPRRNTEAFF. For the CDR3, the DNA is TGTGCCAGCAGCCCCCGACGGAACACTGAAGCTTTCTTT. V and J are TRBV7-2 and TRBJ1-1, with unresolved D. The V end lost 5 bases, the J end lost 1 base, and 8 bases lay between the germline ends. The CDR3 has 13 amino acids. Per the germline V gene, CDR1 is SGHTA and CDR2 is FQGNSA.

This clone was counted a few times. The V call is TRBV10-3, the J call TRBJ1-4; D uncertain. V was cut by 11 bases and J by 0 bases, with 10 bases left in between. Looked up from germline, CDR1 is ENHRY and CDR2 is SYGVKD. The CDR3 is made up of 13 amino acids. The CDR3 nucleotides are TGTGCCGCGGCGCTTGCAACTAATGAAAAACTGTTTTTT. It codes for CAAALATNEKLFF.

This clone was counted only a few times. The V call is TRBV4-1, the J call TRBJ1-1; D is perhaps TRBD1 (5 bases). Germline V gene lookup returns CDR1 MGHRA and CDR2 YSYEKL. The CDR3 length is 14 residues. V lost 6 bases and J lost 1, with 12 bases in between. The CDR3 loop is CASRDSKSNTEAFF. DNA of the CDR3: TGCGCCAGCAGAGACAGTAAGTCGAACACTGAAGCTTTCTTT.

The V call is TRBV4-1, the J call TRBJ1-2; 9 nucleotides agree with TRBD1. Trimming removed 6 bases from V and 4 bases from J; junction bases left unmatched: 18. The germline CDR1 and CDR2 sequences are MGHRA and YSYEKL. This CDR3 region has 18 residues. CDR3 loop: CASRLPGTGPAGPYGYTF. CDR3 nucleotide sequence: TGCGCCAGCAGATTACCCGGGACAGGGCCCGCGGGTCCCTATGGCTACACCTTC.

The chain links TRBV7-3 to TRBJ2-1; D unclear. Germline V CDR1 and CDR2: SGHTA, FQGTGA. There are 15 residues in the CDR3. Trimming stripped 4 bases from V and 0 bases from J, with 10 bases between. The DNA of the CDR3 is TGTGCCAGCAGCTCAGGCCCTAGCTCCTACAATGAGCAGTTCTTC. Its protein product is CASSSGPSSYNEQFF.

CDR3 sequence (DNA): TGTGCCAGCAGCTTACAGGGACTAGCCTTCTTGGATGAGCAGTTCTTC. Translation gives CASSLQGLAFLDEQFF. The rearrangement joins TRBV11-2 to TRBJ2-1, with 9 bases matching TRBD2. This CDR3 region has 16 residues. Germline V gene lookup returns CDR1 SGHAT and CDR2 FQNNGV. V trimming: 2 bases; J trimming: 8 bases; junction bases outside the gene matches: 10.

The genes are TRBV9 and TRBJ1-1, with D hard to call. Looked up from germline, CDR1 is SGDLS and CDR2 is YYNGEE. Deletions cut 0 bases from V and 3 bases from J, with 9 bases between. The CDR3 runs 14 residues. The CDR3 DNA is TGTGCCAGCAGCGTAGGTCCATCCGACACTGAAGCTTTCTTT. Translation: CASSVGPSDTEAFF. The full variable domain, in which reference TRBV9 and TRBJ1-1 provide the parts outside the CDR3, is DSGVTQTPKHLITATGQRVTLRCSPRSGDLSVYWYQQSLDQGLQFLIQYYNGEERAKGNILERFSAQQFPDLHSELNLSSLELGDSALYFCASSVGPSDTEAFFGQGTRLTVV.

This clone was seen only a few times. Here the CDR3 DNA reads TGTGCCAGCAGCTCCACGCCTGGGTGGGGACTGAACTCTGGAAACACCATATATTTT. Its translation is CASSSTPGWGLNSGNTIYF. V and J are TRBV7-2 and TRBJ1-3; D perhaps matches TRBD1 (5 bases). V was trimmed by 4 bases and J by 0 bases, leaving 22 bases between them. The germline CDR1 and CDR2 sequences are SGHTA and FQGNSA. The CDR3 is 19 amino acids.

This chain uses TRBV6-6 with TRBJ1-2; tentatively, D is TRBD1 (5 bases). Between the trimmed V and J ends, which lost 11 bases and 4 bases, there was a span of 17 bases. The germline V gene encodes CDR1 MNHNY and CDR2 SVGAGI (reference sequence). There are 13 residues in the CDR3. CDR3 loop: CAESGQEFYGYTF. As DNA, the CDR3 is TGTGCCGAATCGGGGCAGGAATTCTATGGCTACACCTTC.

The rearrangement links TRBV21-1 to TRBJ2-1. TRBV21-1 is given as a pseudogene. There are 16 residues in the CDR3. The DNA for the CDR3 is TGTGCCAGCAGCAAGCTCAGTCTGGACCCCTACAATGAGCAGTTCTTC. As protein: CASSKLSLDPYNEQFF.

This clone was observed a handful of times. This rearrangement joins TRBV5-6 to TRBJ2-1; D not certain. Germline CDR1 and CDR2: SGHDT and YYEEEE. The V gene lost 2 bases and the J gene lost 4 bases, with 10 bases spanning the gap. This CDR3 is built from 14 residues. Written as DNA, the CDR3 is TGTGCCAGCAGCTTCTATCCAGGATACAATGAGCAGTTCTTC. It yields the protein CASSFYPGYNEQFF.

This clone was recorded a few times. V is TRBV4-1 and J is TRBJ1-3, with D possibly matching TRBD1 (5 bases). The CDR3 has 19 amino acids. The germline V gene encodes CDR1 MGHRA and CDR2 YSYEKL. V was pared by 0 bases and J by 0 bases, with 18 bases between. In nucleotides, the CDR3 is TGCGCCAGCAGCCAAGATGGGACCGTTCCGACTCCCTCTGGAAACACCATATATTTT. Its translation is CASSQDGTVPTPSGNTIYF.

The chain joins TRBV7-2 to TRBJ2-2; D remains ambiguous. CDR1 and CDR2 (germline): SGHTA, FQGNSA. The CDR3 is 15 residues long. The V gene lost 5 bases and the J gene lost 1 base, with 11 bases spanning the gap. The chain's CDR3 is CASSPSRRNTGELFF. The CDR3 region has the DNA TGTGCCAGCAGCCCCAGCCGCCGGAACACCGGGGAGCTGTTTTTT.

CDR3: CASSQGLSASGAQETQYF. The CDR3 region has the DNA TGTGCCAGCAGCCAAGGGCTATCGGCTAGCGGGGCTCAAGAGACCCAGTACTTC. The chain recombines TRBV4-2 with TRBJ2-5, with 9 bases identical to TRBD2. This CDR3 is built from 18 residues. Trimming cost V 1 base and J 2 bases; bases outside gene matches: 11. The germline V gene has CDR1 LGHNA and CDR2 YNFKEQ.

The rearrangement links TRBV9 to TRBJ2-1; D might be TRBD1 (6 bases). Trimming cost V 2 bases and J 8 bases, with 23 bases left between them. Looked up from germline, CDR1 is SGDLS and CDR2 is YYNGEE. The CDR3 totals 17 residues. This CDR3 is CASSVAPGQLIGYEQFF. CDR3 bases: TGTGCCAGCAGCGTGGCCCCTGGACAGCTCATCGGGTATGAGCAGTTCTTC.

The chain has TRBV5-1 and TRBJ1-1; a possible D gene is TRBD1 (6 bases). Germline V CDR1 and CDR2: SGHRS, YFSETQ. There are 14 residues in the CDR3. V lost 4 bases, J lost 6 bases, and 16 bases lay in between. In DNA form, the CDR3 reads TGCGCCAGCAGCCCCACGTCAGGGGATGCTGAAGCTTTCTTT. Translation: CASSPTSGDAEAFF.

The chain employs TRBV29-1 and TRBJ1-2; maybe TRBD1 (6 bases). Deletions cut 0 bases from V and 8 bases from J, with 13 bases between. Germline V CDR1 and CDR2: SQVTM, ANQGSEA. The CDR3 loop spans 13 amino acids. As DNA, the CDR3 is TGCAGCGTTGAAGAGAGCCGTGGGGGCGGCTACACCTTC. Residues: CSVEESRGGGYTF.

This clone has only a few counts. Other DNA sequences of this sample code for an identical CDR3. The rearrangement joins TRBV29-1 to TRBJ1-2; D is unclear. Trimming took off 3 bases at V and 3 bases at J, with 5 bases between the two ends. The germline gives CDR1 SQVTM, CDR2 ANQGSEA. The CDR3 has 11 residues. The chain's CDR3 is CSVDRDYGYTF. The CDR3 bases are TGCAGCGTTGACCGCGACTATGGCTACACCTTC.

The V and J genes are TRBV19 and TRBJ2-7; possibly TRBD1 for D (6 bases). In germline, CDR1 is LNHDA, CDR2 SQIVND (reference sequence). This CDR3 comprises 12 residues. V dropped 5 bases and J dropped 3 bases, with 8 bases sitting between them. For the CDR3, the DNA is TGTGCCAGTAGTGCACAGGGCTACGAGCAGTACTTC. This encodes CASSAQGYEQYF.

This clone was seen a few times. The chain couples TRBV23-1 to TRBJ1-5; TRBD1 agrees at 9 bases. TRBV23-1 is sorted into the ORF group, with uncertain function. The CDR3 covers 14 residues. V shed 5 bases, J shed 6 bases, and the junction held 5 bases outside the gene matches. This CDR3 reads CASSGDRGGQPQHF. For the CDR3, the DNA is TGCGCCAGCAGTGGAGACAGGGGGGGTCAGCCCCAGCATTTT.

The V gene is TRBV5-1, the J gene TRBJ1-5; D is ambiguous. Trimming removed 3 bases at V and 5 bases at J, with 12 bases between. The CDR3 contains 14 residues. Germline CDR1 and CDR2: SGHRS and YFSETQ. CDR3 nucleotides: TGCGCCAGCAGCTCGAGACCCGGTGATCAGCCCCAGCATTTT. Amino acid sequence: CASSSRPGDQPQHF.

This clone was counted between two and nine times. The V call is TRBV4-1, the J call TRBJ2-7; D unresolved. The V and J ends lost 0 bases and 7 bases respectively, with 10 bases between them. Germline CDR1 is MGHRA and CDR2 is YSYEKL. There are 13 residues in the CDR3. CDR3 sequence (DNA): TGCGCCAGCAGCCAAGATACGGGTCGGGAGCAGTACTTC. This gives the protein CASSQDTGREQYF.